The 29 T cell receptor beta chains below were found in one sample sequenced in a study of cytomegalovirus exposure and HLA in healthy donors. The PCR made use of 60 Vbeta and 13 Jbeta primers. Sequencing was performed with immunoSEQ multiplex PCR; in TCRdb, only in-frame clones are kept and a portion is missing. Of 150,000 to 200,000 clones listed, roughly 87% are singletons. The sequencing sample was made of PBMCs. The receptors stem from a man between 45 and 60 years old in good health and CMV-seropositive.

The chain links TRBV7-9 to TRBJ1-4; tentatively, D is TRBD1 (6 bases). V was trimmed by 1 base and J by 0 bases, leaving 12 bases between them. The CDR3 loop spans 17 amino acids. Germline loops: CDR1 SEHNR, CDR2 FQNEAQ (reference sequence). The CDR3 DNA reads as TGTGCCAGCAGCTTAGGGGCAGGGGACGCAACTAATGAAAAACTGTTTTTT. Its protein is CASSLGAGDATNEKLFF.

The chain has TRBV5-1 and TRBJ2-1; 9 nucleotides agree with TRBD1. The CDR3 contains 15 residues. The V gene end was trimmed by 4 bases and the J gene end by 6 bases; junction bases not matched to a gene: 8. CDR1 and CDR2 from the germline V gene are SGHRS and YFSETQ. The CDR3 DNA reads as TGCGCCAGCAGCGACAGGACAGGGGCTTCCAATGAGCAGTTCTTC. Amino acid sequence: CASSDRTGASNEQFF.

The chain combines TRBV7-3 with TRBJ2-5; 12 bases map to TRBD2. Judging by the DNA end, TRBJ2-7 fits better; the J call may be wrong. Germline V CDR1 and CDR2: SGHTA, FQGTGA. The CDR3 has 15 residues. The CDR3, as DNA: TGTGCCAGCAGCCCAGGACTAGCGGGACCCTACGAGCAGTACTTC. This translates into CASSPGLAGPYEQYF.

The genes are TRBV2 and TRBJ2-2; the D gene is possibly TRBD1 (6 bases). The germline V and J ends were trimmed by 8 bases and 0 bases, with 13 bases remaining between them. The V gene's germline CDR1 is SNHLY and CDR2 FYNNEI. This CDR3 region has 15 residues. CDR3 protein: CASAGTSANTGELFF. As DNA, the CDR3 is TGTGCCAGCGCCGGGACATCGGCGAACACCGGGGAGCTGTTTTTT.

V and J are TRBV7-9 and TRBJ1-4; the D is unclear. The germline CDR1 and CDR2 sequences are SEHNR and FQNEAQ (reference sequence). This CDR3 comprises 16 residues. The V end lost 6 bases, the J end lost 5 bases, and 19 bases lay between the germline ends. The CDR3 coding sequence is TGTGCCAGCAGTCAGTACAAGGGAAGCGGGAATGAAAAACTGTTTTTT. This encodes CASSQYKGSGNEKLFF.

This clone appeared a few times. This rearrangement joins TRBV18 to TRBJ2-2; tentatively, D is TRBD2 (6 bases). Trimming removed 2 bases at V and 3 bases at J, with 10 bases between. Germline values: CDR1 KGHSH, CDR2 LQKENI. The CDR3 length is 15 residues. CDR3 DNA sequence: TGTGCCAGCTCACCAATGCGGGGAGACACCGGGGAGCTGTTTTTT. As protein: CASSPMRGDTGELFF.

This clone showed up just a few times. Other DNA sequences within the sample encode an identical CDR3. V gene TRBV28 combines with J gene TRBJ2-7; a possible D gene is TRBD1 (5 bases). V was shortened by 5 bases and J by 4 bases, with 6 bases between the two germline ends. The CDR3 runs 11 residues. Per the germline V gene, CDR1 is MDHEN and CDR2 is SYDVKM. The CDR3 sequence is CASSPGYEQYF. CDR3 nucleotides: TGTGCCAGCAGTCCAGGGTACGAGCAGTACTTC. The full variable domain, its missing parts supplied by reference TRBV28 and TRBJ2-7, is DVKVTQSSRYLVKRTGEKVFLECVQDMDHENMFWYRQDPGLGLRLIYFSYDVKMKEKGDIPEGYSVSREKKERFSLILESASTNQTSMYLCASSPGYEQYFGPGTRLTVT.

This chain joins TRBV18 and TRBJ1-1; D not resolved. Germline CDR1 is KGHSH and CDR2 is LQKENI. The CDR3 runs to 11 residues. Trimming took off 6 bases at V and 11 bases at J, with 13 bases between the two ends. CDR3 DNA: TGTGCCAGCTCTCCATTATCGGGGGCTTTCTTT. Protein: CASSPLSGAFF. Combining the CDR3 with reference TRBV18 and TRBJ1-1 gives the whole variable domain NAGVMQNPRHLVRRRGQEARLRCSPMKGHSHVYWYRQLPEEGLKFMVYLQKENIIDESGMPKERFSAEFPKEGPSILRIQQVVRGDSAAYFCASSPLSGAFFGQGTRLTVV.

There are many counts of this clone. The V call is TRBV7-3, the J call TRBJ2-6; 9 nucleotides match TRBD1. With V trimmed by 3 bases and J by 0 bases, 6 bases remained unmatched. The CDR3 totals 18 residues. Germline loops: CDR1 SGHTA, CDR2 FQGTGA. The CDR3 bases are TGTGCCAGCAGCTTGGTCGGGACAGGGCGCTCTGGGGCCAACGTCCTGACTTTC. As protein: CASSLVGTGRSGANVLTF.

The chain joins TRBV27 to TRBJ2-7, with D perhaps TRBD2 (6 bases). Trimming removed 7 bases from V and 3 bases from J, with 19 bases in between. This CDR3 has 15 amino acids. Germline V gene lookup returns CDR1 MNHEY and CDR2 SMNVEV (reference sequence). CDR3 sequence reads: CASKTKAGWLYEQYF. The CDR3 region has the DNA TGTGCCAGCAAAACCAAGGCGGGGTGGCTCTACGAGCAGTACTTC.

This clone has just a few counts. V gene TRBV4-3 combines with J gene TRBJ2-7; 7 bases are a match to TRBD1. The germline CDR1 and CDR2 sequences are LGHNA and YSLEER. J was trimmed by 9 bases and V by 4 bases; bases with no gene match: 6. The CDR3 totals 12 residues. The CDR3 region is CASSPDRVTQYF. In DNA form, the CDR3 reads TGCGCCAGCAGCCCTGACAGGGTAACGCAGTACTTC.

The CDR3 DNA reads TGTGCCAGCAGCTTAGCGTCGGGCGGGAGGGCCGGGAATGAGCAGTTCTTC. Protein sequence: CASSLASGGRAGNEQFF. The chain has TRBV7-9 and TRBJ2-1; 9 nucleotides agree with TRBD2. Germline V gene lookup returns CDR1 SEHNR and CDR2 FQNEAQ (reference sequence). V shed 0 bases, J shed 7 bases, and the junction held 10 bases outside the gene matches. The CDR3 is 17 amino acids.

The chain carries TRBV28 and TRBJ2-2, with TRBD1 matching 8 bases. Germline-derived CDR1 and CDR2 are MDHEN and SYDVKM. CDR3 length equals 15 residues. After removal of 6 bases from V and 4 bases from J, the junction contained 7 bases not matched to a gene. The CDR3 nucleotides read TGTGCCAGCAGCCCAGGGGGCGCGGGCACCGGGGAGCTGTTTTTT. Encoded protein: CASSPGGAGTGELFF.

V gene TRBV5-1 combines with J gene TRBJ2-1; TRBD1 aligns across 9 bases. The CDR3 has 16 residues. Germline V lookup: CDR1 SGHRS, CDR2 YFSETQ. After removal of 0 bases from V and 7 bases from J, the junction contained 8 bases not matched to a gene. In DNA form, the CDR3 reads TGCGCCAGCAGCTTGGCCGGGACAGGGATAGGGAATGAGCAGTTCTTC. Translation: CASSLAGTGIGNEQFF.

The sample holds a few counts of this clone. The CDR3 DNA follows: TGCGCCAGCAGCACAATTATGAACACTGAAGCTTTCTTT. It codes for CASSTIMNTEAFF. The chain carries TRBV10-2 and TRBJ1-1; D unresolved. This CDR3 has 13 amino acids. Germline CDR1 reads WSHSY; CDR2 reads SAAADI. V shed 6 bases and J shed 0 bases, with 8 bases lying between them.

This chain joins TRBV19 and TRBJ2-1, with 11 bases identical to TRBD2. Germline CDR1 and CDR2: LNHDA and SQIVND (reference sequence). V lost 6 bases, J lost 1 base, and 17 bases stayed unmatched. The CDR3 totals 20 residues. The CDR3 spells CASSHRPTTSGIGSYNEQFF. Written as DNA, the CDR3 is TGTGCCAGTAGCCATCGACCTACGACTAGCGGGATTGGATCCTACAATGAGCAGTTCTTC.

The chain employs TRBV7-3 and TRBJ2-7; D ambiguous. Germline CDR1 is SGHTA and CDR2 is FQGTGA. The CDR3 loop spans 13 amino acids. Trimming removed 5 bases at V and 2 bases at J, with 10 bases between. The chain's CDR3 is CASSPGSTYEQYF. CDR3 sequence (DNA): TGTGCCAGCAGCCCAGGTTCTACCTACGAGCAGTACTTC.

The table lists this clone with a few counts. The chain combines TRBV5-4 with TRBJ2-3; D gene ambiguous. Trimming pared 2 bases from V and 4 bases from J, leaving 5 bases between. Germline loops: CDR1 SGHNT, CDR2 YYREEE (reference sequence). The CDR3 length is 12 residues. The CDR3 DNA reads TGTGCCAGCAGCTTCTCGGCAGATACGCAGTATTTT. Its protein is CASSFSADTQYF.

The chain uses TRBV27 and TRBJ1-5; 7 bases match TRBD1. CDR3 length equals 14 residues. CDR1 is MNHEY, CDR2 SMNVEV, per germline (reference sequence). With 3 bases clipped from V and 6 bases from J, the junction kept 5 bases outside the gene matches. CDR3 residues: CASSFIGGGQPQHF. The CDR3 DNA reads TGTGCCAGCAGTTTCATAGGGGGCGGTCAGCCCCAGCATTTT.

The table lists this clone with a count of one. This chain connects TRBV6-6 to TRBJ2-7; 8 bases line up with TRBD1. The CDR3 runs to 13 residues. Germline-derived CDR1 and CDR2 are MNHNY and SVGAGI (reference sequence). V was pared by 7 bases and J by 6 bases, with 8 bases of the junction left unmatched. Here the CDR3 DNA reads TGTGCCAGCATCTCGAGGGACAGGTTCGAGCAGTACTTC. Protein sequence: CASISRDRFEQYF.

J is TRBJ1-2 and V is TRBV10-3, with a weak D call TRBD1 (6 bases). Trimming pared 3 bases from V and 4 bases from J, leaving 6 bases between. Germline V gene lookup returns CDR1 ENHRY and CDR2 SYGVKD. The CDR3 sequence is 12 residues long. The CDR3 DNA sequence: TGTGCCATCAGTGAAGGGGGCTATGGCTACACCTTC. Protein: CAISEGGYGYTF.

The chain has TRBV29-1 and TRBJ2-7; perhaps TRBD2 as D (7 bases). With 4 bases removed from V and 0 bases from J, the gap between germline ends came to 10 bases. This CDR3 contains 13 residues. Germline V gene data show CDR1 as SQVTM and CDR2 as ANQGSEA. The CDR3 DNA sequence: TGCAGCGTTGGCCGGGGGGCCTCCTACGAGCAGTACTTC. It codes for CSVGRGASYEQYF.

The J gene is TRBJ2-7, the V gene TRBV28, with a tentative D call TRBD1 (6 bases). CDR3 length: 14 residues. Per germline, CDR1 MDHEN and CDR2 SYDVKM. V lost 8 bases and J lost 1, with 15 bases in between. This chain's CDR3 is CASLHGGQSYEQYF. As DNA, the CDR3 is TGTGCCAGCCTTCATGGGGGCCAATCCTACGAGCAGTACTTC.

The table lists this clone with a count of one. V gene TRBV10-2 combines with J gene TRBJ1-4; 9 bases agree with TRBD1. The CDR3 covers 19 residues. V lost 3 bases to trimming and J lost 0 bases; unmatched junction nucleotides: 11. Germline V gene data show CDR1 as WSHSY and CDR2 as SAAADI. CDR3 region: CASSDRGQGRSATNEKLFF. The DNA of the CDR3 is TGCGCCAGCAGTGATAGAGGACAGGGGCGATCTGCAACTAATGAAAAACTGTTTTTT.

This clone was observed a few times. The chain carries TRBV20-1 and TRBJ1-5; no firm D call. There are 11 residues in the CDR3. The ends were cut back, 6 bases at V and 3 bases at J, with 6 bases in the middle. From germline, CDR1 is DFQATT and CDR2 SNEGSKA (reference sequence). DNA for the CDR3: TGCAGTGCGGCCTCCAATCAGCCCCAGCATTTT. It translates to CSAASNQPQHF.

To note about this clone: Compared with germline, one end of the junction differs, possibly owing to a read error. V gene TRBV7-7 combines with J gene TRBJ2-5, with 9 bases that match TRBD2. Germline loops: CDR1 SSHAT, CDR2 FNYEAQ (reference sequence). This CDR3 has 14 amino acids. CDR3 nucleotides: TGTGCTAGCAGCTATAGCGGGAGCTCCGAGACCCAGTACTTC. Translating gives CASSYSGSSETQYF.

The rearrangement joins TRBV5-1 to TRBJ2-3, with 9 nucleotides matching TRBD2. Germline loops: CDR1 SGHRS, CDR2 YFSETQ. CDR3 length equals 16 residues. The trim removed 1 base at V and 3 bases at J, leaving 6 bases unmatched. CDR3 sequence reads: CASSLLAGELTDTQYF. The CDR3 region has the DNA TGCGCCAGCAGCTTGTTAGCGGGAGAATTGACAGATACGCAGTATTTT.

This clone appeared a single time. The rearrangement links TRBV5-1 to TRBJ2-5; the D gene is possibly TRBD2 (6 bases). The DNA end is more similar to TRBJ2-7, so the J call may be wrong. Germline V gene lookup returns CDR1 SGHRS and CDR2 YFSETQ. The CDR3 spans 13 residues. The CDR3 loop is CASSLSSGYEQYF. As DNA, the CDR3 is TGCGCCAGCAGCTTGTCCAGCGGGTACGAGCAGTACTTC.

The rearrangement links TRBV18 to TRBJ1-6, with 7 positions matching TRBD1. CDR1 is KGHSH, CDR2 LQKENI, per germline. With V trimmed by 5 bases and J by 9 bases, 7 bases remained unmatched. The CDR3 consists of 14 residues. The DNA of the CDR3 is TGTGCCAGCTCAACAGGGGAGGTTGGTTCACCCCTCCACTTT. Protein: CASSTGEVGSPLHF.